This T cell receptor beta chain was sequenced during a study of regulatory T cells in long-lasting Graves disease. Study details: Patients with new Graves' disease had used antithyroid drugs below 3 months.

Points from the study as a whole: New patients shared approximately 970 public clonotypes, and persistent patients shared more, with over 2,500.

This clonotype was counted a few times. What it binds is unknown. With iRepertoire HTBI primers and Arm-PCR of CDR3 regions, TCR beta libraries were built. MiXCR, run by TCRdb on the multiplex PCR reads, gives a single entry per CDR3 protein. The table lists fewer than 550,000 distinct CDR3 sequences, roughly 15% of them singletons. Time point given: newly diagnosed GD, antithyroid drugs for less than 3 months. RNA from PBMCs was the source of the TCR library. This sample was also put to use in a study of T cells in Graves' hyperthyroidism and ophthalmopathy. That paper states: Exclusion criteria comprised uncontrolled infection, other autoimmune disease, pregnancy or lactation. The primer set for the first-round RT-PCR of the TCR CDR3 was HTBI.

This clonotype was obtained from a woman aged 35-60 years with Graves disease. Here the sequenced sample was peripheral blood mononuclear cells (PBMCs), taken at new diagnosis, from a patient treated with antithyroid drugs.

As DNA, the CDR3 is TGTGCCTGGAATACGGCGAACACCGGGGAGCTGTTTTTT. This gives the protein CAWNTANTGELFF. The chain combines TRBV30 with TRBJ2-2; the D is unclear. This CDR3 contains 13 residues. The germline V gene has CDR1 GTSNPN and CDR2 SVGIG (reference sequence). The ends were cut back, 4 bases at V and 0 bases at J, with 6 bases in the middle.